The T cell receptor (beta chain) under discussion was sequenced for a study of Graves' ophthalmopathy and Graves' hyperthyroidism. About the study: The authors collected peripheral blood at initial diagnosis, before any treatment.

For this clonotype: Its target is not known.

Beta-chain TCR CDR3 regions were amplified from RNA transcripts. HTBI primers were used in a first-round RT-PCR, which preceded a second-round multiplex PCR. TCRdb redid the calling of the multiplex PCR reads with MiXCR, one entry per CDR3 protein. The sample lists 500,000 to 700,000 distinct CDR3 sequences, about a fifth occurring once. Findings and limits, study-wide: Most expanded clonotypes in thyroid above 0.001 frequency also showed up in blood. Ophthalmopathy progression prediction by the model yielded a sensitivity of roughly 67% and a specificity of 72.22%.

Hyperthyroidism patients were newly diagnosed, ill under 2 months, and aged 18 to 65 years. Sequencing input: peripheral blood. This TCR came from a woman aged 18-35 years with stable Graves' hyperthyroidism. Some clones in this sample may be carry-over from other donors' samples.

CDR3 sequence: CASSSTRITETQYF. Written as DNA, the CDR3 is TGTGCCAGCAGCTCGACTAGGATAACCGAGACCCAGTACTTC. The genes are TRBV7-2 and TRBJ2-5; D is possibly TRBD2 (6 bases). CDR1 and CDR2 (germline): SGHTA, FQGNSA. The CDR3 sequence is 14 residues long. The germline V and J ends were trimmed by 4 bases and 5 bases, with 14 bases remaining between them.